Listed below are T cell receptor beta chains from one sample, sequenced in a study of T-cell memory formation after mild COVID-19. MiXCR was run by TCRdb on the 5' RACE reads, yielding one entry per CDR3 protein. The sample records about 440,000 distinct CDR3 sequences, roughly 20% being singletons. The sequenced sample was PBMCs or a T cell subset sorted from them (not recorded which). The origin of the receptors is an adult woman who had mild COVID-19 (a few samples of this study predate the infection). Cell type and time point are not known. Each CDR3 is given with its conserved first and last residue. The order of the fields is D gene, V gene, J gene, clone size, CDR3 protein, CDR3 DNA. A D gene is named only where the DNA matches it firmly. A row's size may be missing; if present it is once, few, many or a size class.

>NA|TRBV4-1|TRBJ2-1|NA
CASSQEQGGDEQFF
TGCGCCAGCAGCCAAGAGCAGGGCGGGGATGAGCAGTTCTTC
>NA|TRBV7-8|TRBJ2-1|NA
CASSPLGSSRDEQFF
TGTGCCAGCAGCCCCCTCGGGAGTAGTAGAGATGAGCAGTTCTTC
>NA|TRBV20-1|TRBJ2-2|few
CSARATTWEDDTGELFF
TGCAGTGCTAGAGCAACGACTTGGGAGGACGACACCGGGGAGCTGTTTTTT
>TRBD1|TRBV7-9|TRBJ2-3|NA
CASSRGQEALVDTQYF
TGTGCCAGCAGTCGTGGACAGGAGGCCCTCGTTGATACGCAGTATTTT
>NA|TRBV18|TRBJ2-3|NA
CASSNPSVDTQYF
TGTGCCAGCTCAAATCCTAGCGTAGATACGCAGTATTTT
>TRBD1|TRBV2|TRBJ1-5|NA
CASSEGTGNQPQHF
TGTGCCAGCAGTGAGGGGACAGGGAACCAGCCCCAGCATTTT
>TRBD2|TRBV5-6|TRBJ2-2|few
CASNRGAGELFF
TGTGCCAGCAACCGGGGGGCCGGGGAGCTGTTTTTT
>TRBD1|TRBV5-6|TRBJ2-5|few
CASSFGQGRVTQYF
TGTGCCAGCAGCTTCGGACAGGGACGAGTGACCCAGTACTTC
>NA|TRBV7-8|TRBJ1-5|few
CASSLAMTGINQPQHF
TGTGCCAGCAGCTTAGCGATGACGGGGATCAATCAGCCCCAGCATTTT
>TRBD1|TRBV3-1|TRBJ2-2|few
CASSHYSYRGYTGELFF
TGTGCCAGCAGCCATTATTCATACAGGGGTTACACCGGGGAGCTGTTTTTT
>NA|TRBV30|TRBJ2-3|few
CAWTQRVTDTQYF
TGTGCCTGGACCCAGCGTGTGACAGATACGCAGTATTTT
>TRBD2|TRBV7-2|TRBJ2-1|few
CASSFSSGRGNEQFF
TGTGCCAGCAGCTTCTCTAGCGGGAGGGGGAATGAGCAGTTCTTC
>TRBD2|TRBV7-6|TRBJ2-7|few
CASSHLRGEQYF
TGTGCCAGCAGCCATCTGCGGGGGGAGCAGTACTTC
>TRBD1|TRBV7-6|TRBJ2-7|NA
CASSSTDRGYEQYF
TGTGCCAGCAGCTCCACGGACAGGGGCTACGAGCAGTACTTC
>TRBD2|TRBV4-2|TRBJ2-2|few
CASSHAGGLRTGELFF
TGTGCCAGCAGCCATGCGGGGGGCCTCCGGACCGGGGAGCTGTTTTTT
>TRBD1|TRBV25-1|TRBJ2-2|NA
CASSEWGTGSGELFF
TGTGCCAGCAGTGAATGGGGGACAGGGTCCGGGGAGCTGTTTTTT
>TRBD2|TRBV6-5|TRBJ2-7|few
CASSTEPGTSGGRSYEQYF
TGTGCCAGCAGTACAGAACCCGGGACTAGCGGGGGCCGCTCCTACGAGCAGTACTTC
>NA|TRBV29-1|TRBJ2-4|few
CSVVWVTENIQYF
TGCAGCGTTGTATGGGTGACGGAAAACATTCAGTACTTC
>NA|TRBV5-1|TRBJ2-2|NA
CASSPTSLGELFF
TGCGCCAGCAGCCCGACAAGTCTCGGGGAGCTGTTTTTT
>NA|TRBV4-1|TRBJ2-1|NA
CASSQVFGGAPSYNEQFF
TGCGCCAGCAGCCAAGTTTTTGGGGGGGCCCCATCCTACAATGAGCAGTTCTTC
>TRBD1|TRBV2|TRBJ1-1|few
CASRREMTGGGTEAFF
TGTGCCAGCAGGAGGGAGATGACAGGGGGCGGTACTGAAGCTTTCTTT
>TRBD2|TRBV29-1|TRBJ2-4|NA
CSVVRLAVAKNIQYF
TGCAGCGTTGTCCGACTAGCGGTAGCCAAAAACATTCAGTACTTC
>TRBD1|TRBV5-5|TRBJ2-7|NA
CASSLGTGASYEQYF
TGTGCCAGCAGCTTGGGAACAGGGGCCTCCTACGAGCAGTACTTC
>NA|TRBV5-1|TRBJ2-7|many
CASSLRQGYEQYF
TGCGCCAGCAGCTTGCGGCAGGGCTACGAGCAGTACTTC
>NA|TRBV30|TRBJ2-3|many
CAWSVLSGTTDTQYF
TGTGCCTGGAGTGTACTAAGTGGGACGACAGATACGCAGTATTTT
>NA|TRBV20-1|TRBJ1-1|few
CSARDPPGLGSTEAFF
TGCAGTGCTAGAGATCCCCCGGGTCTTGGAAGCACTGAAGCTTTCTTT
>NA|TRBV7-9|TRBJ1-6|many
CASSLSGNNSPLHF
TGTGCCAGCAGCTTATCAGGGAATAATTCACCCCTCCACTTT